This is a list of T cell receptor beta chains from one sample in a study of blood T cells in healthy people across ages. TCRdb re-called the 5' RACE reads through MiXCR, storing one row per CDR3 protein. Found here are hundreds of thousands of distinct CDR3 sequences, 44% of them singletons; the top ten hold nearly 20%. Sequencing input: blood. The receptors were sampled from a man in his sixties in good health. Both conserved end residues are part of each CDR3. Fields, in order: clone size, J gene, V gene, D gene, CDR3 DNA, CDR3 protein. D genes are given only for firm matches. Clone sizes are given selectively: once, few, many, or a class where the clone is expanded.

abundance: -
j_gene: TRBJ2-4
v_gene: TRBV6-1
d_gene: -
CDR3nt: TGTGCCAGTGCTTTAGAGGGGCCAGCCAATCAGTACTTC
CDR3aa: CASALEGPANQYF

abundance: -
j_gene: TRBJ2-5
v_gene: TRBV27
d_gene: TRBD2
CDR3nt: TGTGCCAGCAGAACGGGACTAGGAGTGGAGACCCAGTACTTC
CDR3aa: CASRTGLGVETQYF

abundance: -
j_gene: TRBJ1-5
v_gene: TRBV3-1
d_gene: -
CDR3nt: TGTGCCAGCAGCCAAGTCCCAGGAAACAATCAGCCCCAGCATTTT
CDR3aa: CASSQVPGNNQPQHF

abundance: -
j_gene: TRBJ2-3
v_gene: TRBV10-3
d_gene: TRBD2
CDR3nt: TGTGCCATCAGTGAGCCGCGCGGGAGGGCGGACGATACGCAGTATTTT
CDR3aa: CAISEPRGRADDTQYF

abundance: -
j_gene: TRBJ2-3
v_gene: TRBV10-3
d_gene: TRBD1
CDR3nt: TGTGCCATCATGCCTAGAGGACAGGCCGGCCTGGATACGCAGTATTTT
CDR3aa: CAIMPRGQAGLDTQYF

abundance: -
j_gene: TRBJ1-5
v_gene: TRBV10-3
d_gene: TRBD1
CDR3nt: TGTGCCATCAGTGAGGGACAGGTCCTTAGCAATCAGCCCCAGCATTTT
CDR3aa: CAISEGQVLSNQPQHF

abundance: few
j_gene: TRBJ1-1
v_gene: TRBV6-2/TRBV6-3
d_gene: TRBD1
CDR3nt: TGTGCCAGCAGTTCTAACAACAGGGGGCCCTTCAGGACTGAAGCTTTCTTT
CDR3aa: CASSSNNRGPFRTEAFF

abundance: -
j_gene: TRBJ2-1
v_gene: TRBV7-9
d_gene: -
CDR3nt: TGTGCCAGCAGCTTCGGCGGGGGCTGGGATGAGCAGTTCTTC
CDR3aa: CASSFGGGWDEQFF

abundance: once
j_gene: TRBJ2-3
v_gene: TRBV2
d_gene: -
CDR3nt: TGTGCCAGCAACGGGCCAGCGGTGGCAGATACGCAGTATTTT
CDR3aa: CASNGPAVADTQYF

abundance: once
j_gene: TRBJ2-3
v_gene: TRBV20-1
d_gene: TRBD2
CDR3nt: TGCAGTGCCCCGACTAGCGTTCGCACAGATACGCAGTATTTT
CDR3aa: CSAPTSVRTDTQYF

abundance: -
j_gene: TRBJ1-1
v_gene: TRBV12-3/TRBV12-4
d_gene: -
CDR3nt: TGTGCCAGCAGTTTCCCGAACACTGAAGCTTTCTTT
CDR3aa: CASSFPNTEAFF

abundance: -
j_gene: TRBJ2-3
v_gene: TRBV30
d_gene: TRBD2
CDR3nt: TGTGCCTGGGGGACTAGGGCTTTCACAGATACGCAGTATTTT
CDR3aa: CAWGTRAFTDTQYF

abundance: -
j_gene: TRBJ2-3
v_gene: TRBV4-3
d_gene: -
CDR3nt: TGCGCCAGCAGCCAAGGTTACCAGGGCTTATCAGATACGCAGTATTTT
CDR3aa: CASSQGYQGLSDTQYF

abundance: -
j_gene: TRBJ1-4
v_gene: TRBV7-2
d_gene: -
CDR3nt: TGTGCCAGCAGCGGCACAGGTGCAACTAATGAAAAACTGTTTTTT
CDR3aa: CASSGTGATNEKLFF

abundance: once
j_gene: TRBJ2-7
v_gene: TRBV18
d_gene: -
CDR3nt: TGTGCCAGCTCACCGCGACCCGGGAAAGTAAACTACGAGCAGTACTTC
CDR3aa: CASSPRPGKVNYEQYF

abundance: many
j_gene: TRBJ2-7
v_gene: TRBV7-2
d_gene: -
CDR3nt: TGTGCCAGCAGCCCGTCATATTACACCTCCTACGAGCAGTACTTC
CDR3aa: CASSPSYYTSYEQYF

abundance: -
j_gene: TRBJ1-2
v_gene: TRBV27
d_gene: -
CDR3nt: TGTGCCAGCAGTCCCGAGGACAGTTACTATGGCTACACCTTC
CDR3aa: CASSPEDSYYGYTF

abundance: -
j_gene: TRBJ2-3
v_gene: TRBV20-1
d_gene: -
CDR3nt: TGCAGTGCTCAACAGGGCAGGGATACGCAGTATTTT
CDR3aa: CSAQQGRDTQYF

abundance: -
j_gene: TRBJ2-1
v_gene: TRBV2
d_gene: -
CDR3nt: TGTGCCAGCACCGTACTGTCCGGGACACCGAGAGGGTTCTTC
CDR3aa: CASTVLSGTPRGFF

abundance: few
j_gene: TRBJ2-3
v_gene: TRBV5-8
d_gene: TRBD2
CDR3nt: TGTGCCAGCAGCTTCCGGGGGGAGAGCACAGATACGCAGTATTTT
CDR3aa: CASSFRGESTDTQYF

abundance: -
j_gene: TRBJ2-5
v_gene: TRBV5-1
d_gene: -
CDR3nt: TGCGCCAGCAGAACCGCGACGTCCCAAGAGACCCAGTACTTC
CDR3aa: CASRTATSQETQYF

abundance: many
j_gene: TRBJ2-7
v_gene: TRBV29-1
d_gene: TRBD2
CDR3nt: TGCAGCGTTCGGCGGGGGGTCTACGAGCAGTACTTC
CDR3aa: CSVRRGVYEQYF

abundance: -
j_gene: TRBJ1-2
v_gene: TRBV9
d_gene: -
CDR3nt: TGTGCCAGCAGCCAACAGACGGACGCGAAGCGCTACACCTTC
CDR3aa: CASSQQTDAKRYTF

abundance: few
j_gene: TRBJ2-7
v_gene: TRBV2
d_gene: TRBD1
CDR3nt: TGTGCCAGCAGTTCGGACAGGGTGGGGTACGAGCAGTACTTC
CDR3aa: CASSSDRVGYEQYF

abundance: -
j_gene: TRBJ2-5
v_gene: TRBV7-9
d_gene: -
CDR3nt: TGTGCCAGCAGCTTACGACGGGTCAGAGCCTCCTACGAACAGTACTTC
CDR3aa: CASSLRRVRASYEQYF

abundance: -
j_gene: TRBJ2-1
v_gene: TRBV5-5
d_gene: -
CDR3nt: TGTGCCAGCAGTCTCCTCGTAGGGGTGCAGTTCTTC
CDR3aa: CASSLLVGVQFF

abundance: few
j_gene: TRBJ1-2
v_gene: TRBV9
d_gene: TRBD1
CDR3nt: TGTGCCAGCAGCCTTCCACCGGGACAGGGCTATGGCTACACCTTC
CDR3aa: CASSLPPGQGYGYTF

abundance: many
j_gene: TRBJ2-1
v_gene: TRBV7-2
d_gene: -
CDR3nt: TGTGCCAGCAGCCCTGGTCCCTACAATGAGCAGTTCTTC
CDR3aa: CASSPGPYNEQFF

abundance: -
j_gene: TRBJ1-6
v_gene: TRBV4-2
d_gene: -
CDR3nt: TGTGCCAGCAGCCAAGATTACGGCAGGCCTAATTCACCCCTCCACTTT
CDR3aa: CASSQDYGRPNSPLHF

abundance: -
j_gene: TRBJ2-1
v_gene: TRBV20-1
d_gene: TRBD1
CDR3nt: TGCAGTGCTAGGACTCGGACAGGGTCATACAATGAGCAGTTCTTC
CDR3aa: CSARTRTGSYNEQFF

abundance: -
j_gene: TRBJ1-1
v_gene: TRBV5-5
d_gene: TRBD1
CDR3nt: TGTGCCAGCAGCCACGACAGGGGTTTAACTGAAGCTTTCTTT
CDR3aa: CASSHDRGLTEAFF

abundance: -
j_gene: TRBJ2-5
v_gene: TRBV5-1
d_gene: TRBD1
CDR3nt: TGCGCCAGCAGCCCAGGGACAGCGATTCTTCAAGAGACCCAGTACTTC
CDR3aa: CASSPGTAILQETQYF

abundance: -
j_gene: TRBJ2-3
v_gene: TRBV15
d_gene: -
CDR3nt: TGTGCCACCAGCAGAGTTCGAGGGGAGGCAGATACGCAGTATTTT
CDR3aa: CATSRVRGEADTQYF

abundance: -
j_gene: TRBJ2-3
v_gene: TRBV6-1
d_gene: -
CDR3nt: TGTGCCAGCAGTGAACTGATGCAGGGTACAGATACGCAGTATTTT
CDR3aa: CASSELMQGTDTQYF

abundance: -
j_gene: TRBJ1-2
v_gene: TRBV29-1
d_gene: -
CDR3nt: TGCAGCGTCTTGGGTCTGAACTATGGCTACACCTTC
CDR3aa: CSVLGLNYGYTF

abundance: -
j_gene: TRBJ2-3
v_gene: TRBV6-6
d_gene: TRBD2
CDR3nt: TGTGCCAGCAGAATGACTAGCGGGGGGGCCGCAGATACGCAGTATTTT
CDR3aa: CASRMTSGGAADTQYF

abundance: once
j_gene: TRBJ2-7
v_gene: TRBV12-3/TRBV12-4
d_gene: TRBD1
CDR3nt: TGCGCCAGCAGCCCTCGGAACAGGGGGTACTACGAGCAGTACTTC
CDR3aa: CASSPRNRGYYEQYF

abundance: few
j_gene: TRBJ1-6
v_gene: TRBV3-1
d_gene: -
CDR3nt: TGTGCCAGCAGCCAAGAAGGGTACTTAGGTTCACCCCTCCACTTT
CDR3aa: CASSQEGYLGSPLHF

abundance: few
j_gene: TRBJ2-5
v_gene: TRBV5-4
d_gene: -
CDR3nt: TGTGCCAGCAGCCGACCTCAGGGTGAAGAGACCCAGTACTTC
CDR3aa: CASSRPQGEETQYF

abundance: few
j_gene: TRBJ2-1
v_gene: TRBV7-2
d_gene: TRBD2
CDR3nt: TGTGCCAGCAGCCCGAGGGGAGGGGTCTACAATGAGCAGTTCTTC
CDR3aa: CASSPRGGVYNEQFF

abundance: -
j_gene: TRBJ1-1
v_gene: TRBV7-2
d_gene: TRBD1
CDR3nt: TGTGCCAGCGGCGGGACAGCGGAGTCTGAAGCTTTCTTT
CDR3aa: CASGGTAESEAFF

abundance: -
j_gene: TRBJ1-1
v_gene: TRBV7-9
d_gene: -
CDR3nt: TGTGCCACCGTGAGGGTGATGCACACTGAAGCTTTCTTT
CDR3aa: CATVRVMHTEAFF

abundance: -
j_gene: TRBJ1-5
v_gene: TRBV12-3/TRBV12-4
d_gene: -
CDR3nt: TGTGCCAGCAGTTTAGCGGAGCCCAATCAGCCCCAGCATTTT
CDR3aa: CASSLAEPNQPQHF

abundance: -
j_gene: TRBJ1-2
v_gene: TRBV4-3
d_gene: TRBD1
CDR3nt: TGCGCCAGCAGCCAAGTGGACAGGGGGTCGGATGGCTACACCTTC
CDR3aa: CASSQVDRGSDGYTF

abundance: few
j_gene: TRBJ2-1
v_gene: TRBV29-1
d_gene: -
CDR3nt: TGCAGCGTTGACGGGCAGGGAAGTCCGAGGGTTTACAATGAGCAGTTCTTC
CDR3aa: CSVDGQGSPRVYNEQFF

abundance: -
j_gene: TRBJ1-4
v_gene: TRBV6-6
d_gene: -
CDR3nt: TGTGCCAGCAGTTACTCGTATGAGGAAGGTGGGAATGAAAAACTGTTTTTT
CDR3aa: CASSYSYEEGGNEKLFF

abundance: -
j_gene: TRBJ2-7
v_gene: TRBV10-3
d_gene: TRBD1
CDR3nt: TGTGCCATCGGGAAAGACAGGGAATTCTACGAGCAGTACTTC
CDR3aa: CAIGKDREFYEQYF

abundance: many
j_gene: TRBJ2-6
v_gene: TRBV5-8
d_gene: -
CDR3nt: TGCGCCAGCAGCCTGACGGGCTCTGGGGCCAACGTCCTGACTTTC
CDR3aa: CASSLTGSGANVLTF

abundance: -
j_gene: TRBJ2-7
v_gene: TRBV19
d_gene: TRBD1
CDR3nt: TGTGCCAGTAGTACGACAGGGGCTAGCTCCTACGAGCAGTACTTC
CDR3aa: CASSTTGASSYEQYF

abundance: few
j_gene: TRBJ2-2
v_gene: TRBV7-2
d_gene: -
CDR3nt: TGTGCCAGCAGCCCTCCACCCCTAGCGCTATCGAACACCGGGGAGCTGTTTTTT
CDR3aa: CASSPPPLALSNTGELFF

abundance: -
j_gene: TRBJ2-2
v_gene: TRBV7-3
d_gene: TRBD2
CDR3nt: TGTGCCAGCAGCCCTCTAAGCGGGGGGGCCCCCGGGGAGCTGTTTTTT
CDR3aa: CASSPLSGGAPGELFF

abundance: once
j_gene: TRBJ2-7
v_gene: TRBV20-1
d_gene: TRBD2
CDR3nt: TGCAGTGCTAGACAGGGAGGGGTATCCTACGAGCAGTACTTC
CDR3aa: CSARQGGVSYEQYF

abundance: few
j_gene: TRBJ2-7
v_gene: TRBV5-1
d_gene: TRBD2
CDR3nt: TGCGCCAGCACCCGAAACCTACTAGCGACCGAGCAGTACTTC
CDR3aa: CASTRNLLATEQYF

abundance: few
j_gene: TRBJ1-2
v_gene: TRBV2
d_gene: TRBD1
CDR3nt: TGTGCCAGTCCAAAGGGGACAGGGGATAGATATGGCTACACCTTC
CDR3aa: CASPKGTGDRYGYTF